This TCR beta chain was profiled in a study of blood T cell repertoires in COVID-19. As for the study in general: Acute-phase and convalescent COVID-19 samples originated in the United States, Italy and Spain. PBMCs, B-cell-depleted T cells, or T cells were the source of the cDNA or gDNA that made up the material.

This clone was observed a single time. Original processing notes: Reference gene primer amplification yielded estimated nucleated cell counts. Produced via immunoSEQ multiplex PCR; TCRdb's table is partial and in-frame only. V and J calls and clone size are copied from that table; D and trimming were computed from the DNA. The sample gives 250,000 to 350,000 clones, around 90% of which show up once; 9.4% is in the top ten. CDR3 length: 15 amino acids. J gave up 6 bases and V 1 base, and 2 bases lay outside the gene matches. Germline loops: CDR1 MNHNS, CDR2 SASEGT. The chain carries TRBV6-1 and TRBJ2-2; 10 bases are shared with TRBD1. Sample: peripheral blood. The TCR comes from a man aged 18 to 29 with active or convalescent COVID-19. The CDR3 sequence: CASSEGQGAAGELFF. CDR3 in DNA: TGTGCCAGCAGTGAAGGACAGGGGGCGGCCGGGGAGCTGTTTTTT.